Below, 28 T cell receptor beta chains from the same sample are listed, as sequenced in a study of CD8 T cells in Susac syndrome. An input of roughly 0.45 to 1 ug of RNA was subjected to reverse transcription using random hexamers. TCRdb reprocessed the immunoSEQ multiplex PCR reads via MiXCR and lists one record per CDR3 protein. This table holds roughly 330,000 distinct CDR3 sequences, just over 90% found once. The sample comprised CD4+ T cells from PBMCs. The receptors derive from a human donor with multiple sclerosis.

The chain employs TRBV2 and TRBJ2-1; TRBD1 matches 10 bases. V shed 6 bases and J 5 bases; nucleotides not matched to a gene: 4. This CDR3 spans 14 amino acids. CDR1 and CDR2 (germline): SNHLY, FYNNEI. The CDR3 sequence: CASRGQGNDNEQFF. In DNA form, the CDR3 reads TGTGCCAGCAGGGGACAGGGGAACGACAATGAGCAGTTCTTC.

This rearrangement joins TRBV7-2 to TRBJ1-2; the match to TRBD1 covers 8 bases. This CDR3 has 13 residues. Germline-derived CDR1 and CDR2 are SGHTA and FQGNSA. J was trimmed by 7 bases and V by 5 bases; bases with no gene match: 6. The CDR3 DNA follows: TGTGCCAGCAGCCAGGACAGGGTGGGTGGCTACACCTTC. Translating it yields CASSQDRVGGYTF.

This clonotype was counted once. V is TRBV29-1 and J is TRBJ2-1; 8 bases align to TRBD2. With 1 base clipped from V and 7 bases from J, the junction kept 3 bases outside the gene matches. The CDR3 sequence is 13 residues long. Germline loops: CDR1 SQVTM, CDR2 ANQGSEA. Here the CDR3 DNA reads TGCAGCGTTGAAGCGGGAGGGCGAAATGAGCAGTTCTTC. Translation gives CSVEAGGRNEQFF.

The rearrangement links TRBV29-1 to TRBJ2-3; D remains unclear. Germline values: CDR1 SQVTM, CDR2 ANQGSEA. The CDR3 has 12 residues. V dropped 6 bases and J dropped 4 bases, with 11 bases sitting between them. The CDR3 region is CSVVTPPDTQYF. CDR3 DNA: TGCAGCGTGGTTACTCCCCCAGATACGCAGTATTTT.

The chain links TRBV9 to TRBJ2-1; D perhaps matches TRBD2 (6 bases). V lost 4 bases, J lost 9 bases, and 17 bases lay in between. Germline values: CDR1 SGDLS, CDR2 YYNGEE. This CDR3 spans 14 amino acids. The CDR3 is CASSTMTSPPEQFF. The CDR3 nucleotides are TGTGCCAGCAGCACTATGACTAGTCCCCCTGAGCAGTTCTTC. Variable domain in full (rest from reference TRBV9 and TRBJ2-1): DSGVTQTPKHLITATGQRVTLRCSPRSGDLSVYWYQQSLDQGLQFLIQYYNGEERAKGNILERFSAQQFPDLHSELNLSSLELGDSALYFCASSTMTSPPEQFFGPGTRLTVL.

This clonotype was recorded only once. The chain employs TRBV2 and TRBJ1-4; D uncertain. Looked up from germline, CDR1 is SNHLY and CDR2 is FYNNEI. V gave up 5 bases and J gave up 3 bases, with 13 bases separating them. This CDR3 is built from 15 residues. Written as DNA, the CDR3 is TGTGCCAGCAGTAAAAATGGGAGAGCTAATGAAAAACTGTTTTTT. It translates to CASSKNGRANEKLFF. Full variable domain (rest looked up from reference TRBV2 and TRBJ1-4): EPEVTQTPSHQVTQMGQEVILRCVPISNHLYFYWYRQILGQKVEFLVSFYNNEISEKSEIFDDQFSVERPDGSNFTLKIRSTKLEDSAMYFCASSKNGRANEKLFFGSGTQLSVL.

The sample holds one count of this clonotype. The CDR3 loop reads CASSRIPQETQYF. The CDR3 nucleotides are TGTGCCAGCAGCCGAATACCACAAGAGACCCAGTACTTC. This chain uses TRBV5-6 with TRBJ2-5, with no clear D. The CDR3 runs 13 residues. CDR1 is SGHDT, CDR2 YYEEEE, per germline. Trimming pared 4 bases from V and 2 bases from J, leaving 9 bases between.

CDR3 in DNA: TGTGCCAGCTCACCACCGAGGGGCCCGTCTGGAAACACCATATATTTT. Protein: CASSPPRGPSGNTIYF. The rearrangement joins TRBV18 to TRBJ1-3; D is possibly TRBD1 (5 bases). CDR1 and CDR2 from the germline V gene are KGHSH and LQKENI. Trimming stripped 0 bases from V and 1 base from J, with 10 bases between. The CDR3 loop spans 16 amino acids.

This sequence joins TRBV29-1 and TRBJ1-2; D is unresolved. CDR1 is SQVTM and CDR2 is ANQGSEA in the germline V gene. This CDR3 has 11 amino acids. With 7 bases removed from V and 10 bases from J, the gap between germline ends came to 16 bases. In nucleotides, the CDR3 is TGCAGCGCCACCGAGCCTGGCGACTACACCTTC. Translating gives CSATEPGDYTF.

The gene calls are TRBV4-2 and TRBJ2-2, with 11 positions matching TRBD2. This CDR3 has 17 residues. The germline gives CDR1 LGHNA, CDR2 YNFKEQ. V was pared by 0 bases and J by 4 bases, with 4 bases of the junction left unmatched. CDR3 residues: CASSQEPSGGTTGELFF. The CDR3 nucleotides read TGTGCCAGCAGCCAAGAGCCTAGCGGGGGGACCACCGGGGAGCTGTTTTTT.

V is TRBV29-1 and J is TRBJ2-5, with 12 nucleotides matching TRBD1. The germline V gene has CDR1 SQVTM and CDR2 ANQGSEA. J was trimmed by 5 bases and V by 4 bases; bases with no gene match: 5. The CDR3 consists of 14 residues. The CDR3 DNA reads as TGCAGCGTTGTGGGGACAGGGGGCGGGGAGACCCAGTACTTC. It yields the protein CSVVGTGGGETQYF. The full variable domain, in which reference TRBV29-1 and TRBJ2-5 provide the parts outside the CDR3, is SAVISQKPSRDICQRGTSLTIQCQVDSQVTMMFWYRQQPGQSLTLIATANQGSEATYESGFVIDKFPISRPNLTFSTLTVSNMSPEDSSIYLCSVVGTGGGETQYFGPGTRLLVL.

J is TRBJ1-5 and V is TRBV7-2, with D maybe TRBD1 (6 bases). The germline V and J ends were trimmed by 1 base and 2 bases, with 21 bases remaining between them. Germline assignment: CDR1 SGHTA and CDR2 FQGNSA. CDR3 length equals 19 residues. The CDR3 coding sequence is TGTGCCAGCAGCTTAGACCAGGACGGGGGGGCTTTCCGCAATCAGCCCCAGCATTTT. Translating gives CASSLDQDGGAFRNQPQHF.

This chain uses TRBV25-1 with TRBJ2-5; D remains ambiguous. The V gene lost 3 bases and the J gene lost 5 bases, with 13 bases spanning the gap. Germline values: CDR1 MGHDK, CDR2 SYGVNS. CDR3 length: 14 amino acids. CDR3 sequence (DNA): TGTGCCAGCAGTGAGCCCTCCGGCGTGGAGACCCAGTACTTC. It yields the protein CASSEPSGVETQYF.

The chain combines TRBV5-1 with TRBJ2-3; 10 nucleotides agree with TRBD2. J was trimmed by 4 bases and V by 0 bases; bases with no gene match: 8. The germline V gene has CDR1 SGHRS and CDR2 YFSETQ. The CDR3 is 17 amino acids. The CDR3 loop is CASSLVGSGGISDTQYF. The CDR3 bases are TGCGCCAGCAGCTTGGTTGGTAGCGGGGGGATATCAGATACGCAGTATTTT.

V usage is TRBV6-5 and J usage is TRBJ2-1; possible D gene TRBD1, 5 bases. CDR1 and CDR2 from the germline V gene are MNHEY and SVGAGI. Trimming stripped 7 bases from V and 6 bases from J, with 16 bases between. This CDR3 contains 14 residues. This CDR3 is CASTPPTRANEQFF. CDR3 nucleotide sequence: TGTGCCAGCACCCCCCCGACCAGGGCCAATGAGCAGTTCTTC.

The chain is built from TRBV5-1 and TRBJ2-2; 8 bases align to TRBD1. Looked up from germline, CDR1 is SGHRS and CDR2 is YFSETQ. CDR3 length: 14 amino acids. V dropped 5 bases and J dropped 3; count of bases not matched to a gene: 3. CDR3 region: CASRRQGYTGELFF. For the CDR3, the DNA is TGCGCCAGCAGGCGACAGGGGTACACCGGGGAGCTGTTTTTT.

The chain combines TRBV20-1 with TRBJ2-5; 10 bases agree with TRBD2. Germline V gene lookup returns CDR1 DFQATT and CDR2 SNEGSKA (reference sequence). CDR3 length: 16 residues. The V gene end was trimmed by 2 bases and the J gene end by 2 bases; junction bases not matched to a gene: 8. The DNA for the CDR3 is TGCAGTGCTAGACCTCCACTAGCGGGGTATCAAGAGACCCAGTACTTC. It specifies CSARPPLAGYQETQYF.

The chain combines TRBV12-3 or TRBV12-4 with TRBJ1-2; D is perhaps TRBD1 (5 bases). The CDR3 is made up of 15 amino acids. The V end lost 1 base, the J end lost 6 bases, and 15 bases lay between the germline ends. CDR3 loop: CASSLEGRVRNGYTF. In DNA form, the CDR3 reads TGTGCCAGCAGTTTAGAGGGCAGGGTAAGAAATGGCTACACCTTC.

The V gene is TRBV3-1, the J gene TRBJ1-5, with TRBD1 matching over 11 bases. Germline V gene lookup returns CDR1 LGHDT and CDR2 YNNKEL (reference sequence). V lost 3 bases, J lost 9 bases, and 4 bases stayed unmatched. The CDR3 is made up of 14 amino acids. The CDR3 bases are TGTGCCAGCAGCCAGGGACAGGGGGTTTCGCCCCAGCATTTT. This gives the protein CASSQGQGVSPQHF.

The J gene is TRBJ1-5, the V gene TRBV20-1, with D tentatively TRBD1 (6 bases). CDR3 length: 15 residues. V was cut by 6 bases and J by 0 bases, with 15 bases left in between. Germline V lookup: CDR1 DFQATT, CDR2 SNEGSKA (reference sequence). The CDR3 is CSARQDLYSNQPQHF. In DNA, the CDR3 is TGCAGTGCGCGACAGGACCTATATAGCAATCAGCCCCAGCATTTT.

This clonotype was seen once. The CDR3 loop is CSAPATGEETQYF. Written as DNA, the CDR3 is TGCAGTGCCCCCGCGACAGGGGAAGAGACCCAGTACTTC. V gene TRBV20-1 combines with J gene TRBJ2-5; 8 nucleotides agree with TRBD1. Trimming took 6 bases from V and 3 from J; bases not matched to a gene: 6. Germline CDR1 is DFQATT and CDR2 is SNEGSKA (reference sequence). This CDR3 is built from 13 residues.

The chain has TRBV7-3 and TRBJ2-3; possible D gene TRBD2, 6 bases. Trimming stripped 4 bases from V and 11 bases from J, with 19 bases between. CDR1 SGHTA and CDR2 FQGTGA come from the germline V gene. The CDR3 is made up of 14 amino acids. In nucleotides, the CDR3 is TGTGCCAGCAGCTCCCCGGGACTCCTTAGCGGGCAGTATTTT. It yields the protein CASSSPGLLSGQYF. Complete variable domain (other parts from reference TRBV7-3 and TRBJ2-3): GAGVSQTPSNKVTEKGKYVELRCDPISGHTALYWYRQSLGQGPEFLIYFQGTGAADDSGLPNDRFFAVRPEGSVSTLKIQRTERGDSAVYLCASSSPGLLSGQYFGPGTRLTVL.

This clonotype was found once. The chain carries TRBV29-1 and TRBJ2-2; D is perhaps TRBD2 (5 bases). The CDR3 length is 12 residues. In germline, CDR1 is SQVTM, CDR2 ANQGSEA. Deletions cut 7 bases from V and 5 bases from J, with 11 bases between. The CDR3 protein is CSGGGGTGELFF. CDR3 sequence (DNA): TGCAGCGGTGGAGGTGGTACCGGGGAGCTGTTTTTT.

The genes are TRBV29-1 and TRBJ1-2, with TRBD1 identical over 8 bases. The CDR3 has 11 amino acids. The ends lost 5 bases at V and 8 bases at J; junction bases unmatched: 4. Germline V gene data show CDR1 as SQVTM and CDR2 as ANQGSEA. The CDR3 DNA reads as TGCAGCGTTACAGGGGGTCGGGGCTACACCTTC. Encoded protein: CSVTGGRGYTF.

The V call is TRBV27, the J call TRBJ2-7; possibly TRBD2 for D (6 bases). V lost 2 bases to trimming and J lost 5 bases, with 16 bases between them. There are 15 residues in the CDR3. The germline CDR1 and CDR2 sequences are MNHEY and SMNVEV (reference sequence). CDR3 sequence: CASSLTGLSFHEQYF. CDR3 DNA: TGTGCCAGCAGTTTAACGGGACTGTCTTTCCACGAGCAGTACTTC.

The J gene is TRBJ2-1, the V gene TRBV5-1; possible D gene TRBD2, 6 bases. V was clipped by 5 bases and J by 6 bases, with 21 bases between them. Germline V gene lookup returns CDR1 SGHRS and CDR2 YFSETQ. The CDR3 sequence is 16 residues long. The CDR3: CASSFSRDSHSNEQFF. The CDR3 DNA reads TGCGCCAGCAGTTTTAGCCGGGACTCCCATAGCAATGAGCAGTTCTTC.

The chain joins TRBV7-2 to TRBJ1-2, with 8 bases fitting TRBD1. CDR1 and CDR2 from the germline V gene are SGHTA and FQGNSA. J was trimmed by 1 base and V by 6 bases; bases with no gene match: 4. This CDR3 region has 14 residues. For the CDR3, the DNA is TGTGCCAGCAGTCAAACAGGGGGTAACTATGGCTACACCTTC. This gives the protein CASSQTGGNYGYTF.

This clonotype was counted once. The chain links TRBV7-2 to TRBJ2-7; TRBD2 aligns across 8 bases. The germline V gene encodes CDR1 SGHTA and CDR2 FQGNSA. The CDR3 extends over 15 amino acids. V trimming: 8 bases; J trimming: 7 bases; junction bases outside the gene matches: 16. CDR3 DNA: TGTGCCAGCTTCTCTTTTGAGGAGACTAGCGAAGAGCAGTACTTC. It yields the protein CASFSFEETSEEQYF.